The next 18 T cell receptor beta chains were all read from a single sample in a study of cytomegalovirus exposure and HLA in healthy donors. The primer mix had 60 Vbeta and 13 Jbeta primers. The table came from immunoSEQ multiplex PCR; TCRdb's copy has only in-frame clones and leaves some out. The sample has 200,000 or so clones; 70% to 90% are singletons. The specimen sequenced was PBMCs. These receptors all come from a man aged 30 to 39 in good health and CMV-seronegative.

The V call is TRBV4-2, the J call TRBJ2-2; 11 bases match TRBD2. CDR1 and CDR2 from the germline V gene are LGHNA and YNFKEQ. CDR3 length equals 19 residues. The V and J ends lost 0 bases and 6 bases, in that order; junction bases with no gene match: 12. The CDR3: CASSQEHRVAGGQAGELFF. The CDR3 DNA reads as TGTGCCAGCAGCCAAGAGCATCGCGTAGCGGGGGGGCAGGCCGGGGAGCTGTTTTTT.

This clone has more than one count but fewer than ten. This rearrangement joins TRBV5-4 to TRBJ2-5; TRBD2 matches 12 bases. Germline values: CDR1 SGHNT, CDR2 YYREEE (reference sequence). V gave up 2 bases and J gave up 4 bases; unmatched junction bases: 15. The CDR3 consists of 19 residues. The CDR3: CASSFRVSSGGAAGETQYF. CDR3 in DNA: TGTGCCAGCAGCTTTAGGGTCTCTAGCGGGGGGGCGGCTGGAGAGACCCAGTACTTC.

The chain couples TRBV9 to TRBJ1-5; 7 bases are shared with TRBD1. Germline CDR1 SGDLS, CDR2 YYNGEE. The CDR3 is 15 amino acids. V lost 4 bases to trimming and J lost 3 bases; unmatched junction nucleotides: 7. CDR3 in DNA: TGTGCCAGCAGCCTAGGGGGCGCCGACAATCAGCCCCAGCATTTT. Protein: CASSLGGADNQPQHF. The full variable domain, completed using reference TRBV9 and TRBJ1-5, is DSGVTQTPKHLITATGQRVTLRCSPRSGDLSVYWYQQSLDQGLQFLIQYYNGEERAKGNILERFSAQQFPDLHSELNLSSLELGDSALYFCASSLGGADNQPQHFGDGTRLSIL.

The chain carries TRBV27 and TRBJ1-1, with 7 bases that match TRBD1. The V gene end was trimmed by 6 bases and the J gene end by 1 base; junction bases not matched to a gene: 14. This CDR3 is built from 17 residues. Per germline, CDR1 MNHEY and CDR2 SMNVEV (reference sequence). CDR3 amino acids: CASRRRTGLAPNTEAFF. For the CDR3, the DNA is TGTGCCAGCAGGAGAAGGACAGGCTTGGCCCCGAACACTGAAGCTTTCTTT.

The chain is built from TRBV5-4 and TRBJ2-7; D may be TRBD1 (5 bases). CDR3 size: 15 residues. The germline V gene has CDR1 SGHNT and CDR2 YYREEE (reference sequence). V was trimmed by 0 bases and J by 1 base, leaving 11 bases between them. The CDR3, as DNA: TGTGCCAGCAGCTTGGTTGGCAGGGAATCCTACGAGCAGTACTTC. Encoded protein: CASSLVGRESYEQYF.

This chain connects TRBV7-6 to TRBJ2-3; weak D call: TRBD2 (6 bases). Germline lookup yields CDR1 SGHVS and CDR2 FNYEAQ. Trimming cost V 3 bases and J 3 bases, with 13 bases left between them. This CDR3 contains 15 residues. CDR3 sequence reads: CASSLAGLKTDTQYF. The CDR3 coding sequence is TGTGCCAGCAGCTTGGCGGGACTCAAGACAGATACGCAGTATTTT.

This rearrangement joins TRBV29-1 to TRBJ1-1; 7 nucleotides match TRBD1. Germline V lookup: CDR1 SQVTM, CDR2 ANQGSEA. The junction had 3 bases not matched to a gene; V was cut back by 3 bases and J by 2 bases. The CDR3 is made up of 13 amino acids. This CDR3 reads CSVDPGGNTEAFF. In DNA, the CDR3 is TGCAGCGTTGACCCAGGGGGAAACACTGAAGCTTTCTTT.

The genes are TRBV4-2 and TRBJ1-5; D is uncertain. The CDR3 is 13 amino acids. Germline V lookup: CDR1 LGHNA, CDR2 YNFKEQ. V was shortened by 0 bases and J by 6 bases, with 6 bases between the two germline ends. CDR3 sequence (DNA): TGTGCCAGCAGCCAAGATTCCAGTCAGCCCCAGCATTTT. Translation: CASSQDSSQPQHF.

This clone was counted once. The chain recombines TRBV29-1 with TRBJ2-3; a possible D gene is TRBD1 (6 bases). This CDR3 spans 13 amino acids. V was clipped by 2 bases and J by 1 base, with 7 bases between them. In germline, CDR1 is SQVTM, CDR2 ANQGSEA. The CDR3 DNA sequence: TGCAGCGTTGAACACAGGGGCACAGATACGCAGTATTTT. Translation gives CSVEHRGTDTQYF.

The chain is built from TRBV27 and TRBJ2-7, with TRBD2 as a possible D gene (5 bases). Germline assignment: CDR1 MNHEY and CDR2 SMNVEV (reference sequence). V lost 5 bases to trimming and J lost 6 bases, with 17 bases between them. The CDR3 consists of 14 residues. The CDR3 is CASSVAGLAGEQYF. The CDR3 DNA is TGTGCCAGCAGTGTGGCAGGACTCGCGGGCGAGCAGTACTTC.

The sample holds a few counts of this clone. V and J are TRBV27 and TRBJ1-3, with a weak D call TRBD1 (5 bases). The V end lost 5 bases, the J end lost 0 bases, and 14 bases lay between the germline ends. The CDR3 totals 16 residues. Germline CDR1 reads MNHEY; CDR2 reads SMNVEV (reference sequence). CDR3 DNA sequence: TGTGCCAGCAGTCCTTCCTGGGGGGACTCTGGAAACACCATATATTTT. Translating it yields CASSPSWGDSGNTIYF.

The chain carries TRBV5-1 and TRBJ2-5; 7 positions agree with TRBD2. This CDR3 is 16 amino acids long. CDR1 and CDR2 (germline): SGHRS, YFSETQ. Losses at the gene ends were 3 bases for V and 5 bases for J; bases not matched to a gene: 13. Here the CDR3 reads CASSSRGLDVKETQYF. The CDR3 DNA is TGCGCCAGCAGCTCGCGTGGACTAGATGTAAAGGAGACCCAGTACTTC.

This rearrangement joins TRBV4-1 to TRBJ1-6; 7 nucleotides line up with TRBD1. CDR3 length: 15 amino acids. CDR1 MGHRA and CDR2 YSYEKL come from the germline V gene. Trimming removed 1 base from V and 10 bases from J; junction bases left unmatched: 7. The CDR3 here is CASSQGRGQRSPLHF. As DNA, the CDR3 is TGCGCCAGCAGCCAAGGCCGGGGACAGCGGTCACCCCTCCACTTT.

V gene TRBV5-1 combines with J gene TRBJ1-6; tentative D call: TRBD1 (6 bases). This CDR3 has 15 amino acids. The ends were cut back, 0 bases at V and 7 bases at J, with 11 bases in the middle. From germline, CDR1 is SGHRS and CDR2 YFSETQ. For the CDR3, the DNA is TGCGCCAGCAGCTTGGGGACAGCTCAAAATTCACCCCTCCACTTT. Its protein product is CASSLGTAQNSPLHF.

The genes are TRBV28 and TRBJ1-2, with 7 positions matching TRBD1. The CDR3 is 12 amino acids. The V gene end was trimmed by 7 bases and the J gene end by 4 bases; junction bases not matched to a gene: 3. Germline lookup yields CDR1 MDHEN and CDR2 SYDVKM. In nucleotides, the CDR3 is TGTGCCAGCACCGGACAGGCCTATGGCTACACCTTC. Translating it yields CASTGQAYGYTF.

This chain links TRBV15 with TRBJ2-3; D gene unclear. The V end was cut by 3 bases, the J end by 7 bases, with 11 bases between. CDR3 length equals 13 residues. Per the germline V gene, CDR1 is LNHNV and CDR2 is YYDKDF (reference sequence). In nucleotides, the CDR3 is TGTGCCACCAGCAGGAATCGGGTAAATACGCAGTATTTT. This translates into CATSRNRVNTQYF. Supplemented by reference TRBV15 and TRBJ2-3, the full variable domain reads DAMVIQNPRYQVTQFGKPVTLSCSQTLNHNVMYWYQQKSSQAPKLLFHYYDKDFNNEADTPDNFQSRRPNTSFCFLDIRSPGLGDTAMYLCATSRNRVNTQYFGPGTRLTVL.

V is TRBV7-2 and J is TRBJ2-3, with 8 positions matching TRBD2. The germline V gene has CDR1 SGHTA and CDR2 FQGNSA. V lost 3 bases and J lost 2; bases outside the gene matches: 7. This CDR3 is 16 amino acids long. DNA of the CDR3: TGTGCCAGCAGCTTGGGCGGGGGGCGAGTCACAGATACGCAGTATTTT. It codes for CASSLGGGRVTDTQYF.

This clone has only one observation. The rearrangement uses TRBV7-2 and TRBJ1-4; D perhaps matches TRBD1 (6 bases). The CDR3 contains 15 residues. The germline V and J ends were trimmed by 3 bases and 7 bases, with 15 bases remaining between them. Germline-derived CDR1 and CDR2 are SGHTA and FQGNSA. CDR3 protein: CASSFSGTTGEKLFF. As DNA, the CDR3 is TGTGCCAGCAGCTTCTCCGGGACAACGGGTGAAAAACTGTTTTTT.